Sequencing of this T cell receptor (beta chain) was carried out in a study of OX40 agonist ivuxolimab in advanced cancers. Germline V CDR1 and CDR2: LNHDA, SQIVND (reference sequence). The CDR3 runs to 15 residues. V lost 0 bases to trimming and J lost 8 bases, with 16 bases between them. General observations from the study: With doses of 0.1-3.0 mg/kg, partial responders showed among the lowest clonal expansion.

The table came from immunoSEQ multiplex PCR; TCRdb's copy has only in-frame clones and leaves some out. The repertoire includes 55,000 to 80,000 clones, 84% of them detected once, and more than 2% sits in the top ten. For this clone: Its antigen is not known.

Patients were ruled out by autoimmune disease history or systemic immunosuppression. This chain connects TRBV19 to TRBJ1-2; D call uncertain. The sequencing here drew on CD4+ or CD8+ T cells sorted from blood, taken in a trial of the OX40 agonist ivuxolimab. The receptor comes from an adult with an advanced solid tumor such as melanoma, head and neck, liver or kidney cancer. CDR3 amino acids: CASSIDSQRTSGYTF. The CDR3 bases are TGTGCCAGTAGTATAGATTCCCAGAGGACTAGCGGCTACACCTTC.